This T cell receptor beta chain was identified during a study of vaccination and CD4 T cells after COVID-19. Across the study: Overlapping SARS-CoV-2, HCoV-NL63, HCoV-OC43 and HCoV-229E spike peptides stimulated the cells. Controls used CEFX viral epitopes (positive), HIV-1 Nef peptides (negative), or no peptide.

As to this clonotype: Its specificity is not known.

The Oncomine TCR Beta short-read assay was what sequenced the DNA obtained from cultured CD4+ T cells. TCRdb re-derived calls from the PCR reads in MiXCR, one entry per CDR3 protein. Among over 10,000 distinct CDR3 sequences, 45% to 60% were seen once, and the ten largest hold roughly 17%. The CDR3 spans 16 residues. Trimming left V 0 bases short and J 5 bases short, with 11 bases between. CDR1 is MNHEY and CDR2 is SVGAGI in the germline V gene. Treatment noted: roughly 10-day PBMC culture with coronavirus spike peptide pools or control peptides (ViraFEST assay). The chain couples TRBV6-5 to TRBJ1-6; D is uncertain. Sequenced here: cultured CD4+ T cells from blood, sampled after SARS-CoV-2 vaccination. The receptor's source is a human donor with COVID-19. The CDR3 sequence is CASSYSISGHNSPLHF. CDR3 sequence (DNA): TGTGCCAGCAGTTACTCGATCAGCGGTCATAATTCACCCCTCCACTTT.